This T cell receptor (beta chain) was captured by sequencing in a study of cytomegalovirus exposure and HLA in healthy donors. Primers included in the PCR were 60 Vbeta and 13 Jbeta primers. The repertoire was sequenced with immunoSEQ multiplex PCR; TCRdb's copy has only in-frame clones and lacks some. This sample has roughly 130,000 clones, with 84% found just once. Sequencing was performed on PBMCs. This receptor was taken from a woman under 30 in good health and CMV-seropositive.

The CDR3: CASSLEILAGNTQYF. CDR3 DNA sequence: TGTGCCAGCAGCTTAGAAATACTAGCGGGGAATACGCAGTATTTT. The chain recombines TRBV11-2 with TRBJ2-3, with 10 bases fitting TRBD2. CDR3 length: 15 amino acids. With 0 bases clipped from V and 7 bases from J, the junction kept 4 bases outside the gene matches. Germline CDR1 SGHAT, CDR2 FQNNGV.